This T cell receptor beta chain was sequenced during a study of T cells in Graves' hyperthyroidism and ophthalmopathy. Amplification targeted TCR beta CDR3 regions from RNA transcripts. The TCR CDR3 first-round RT-PCR relied on the HTBI primer set. TCRdb ran MiXCR on the multiplex PCR reads and lists one entry per CDR3 protein. This table holds around 520,000 distinct CDR3 sequences, 24% found once. This clonotype was recorded many times. Its antigen is undetermined. CDR1 and CDR2 from the germline V gene are LGHNA and YNFKEQ. The CDR3 consists of 16 residues. V was pared by 0 bases and J by 2 bases, with 14 bases between. Whole-study findings and limits: In the blood, most expanded thyroid clonotypes above 0.001 appeared as well.

The cohort's ophthalmopathy patients, a group with duration under 3 months, had a Clinical Activity Score of at least 3 and a NOSPECS grade of at least 4. Lactation, pregnancy, other autoimmune disease or uncontrolled infection excluded patients. The sequence was collected from a woman under 40 with Graves' ophthalmopathy. The sample consisted of blood. The rearrangement links TRBV4-2 to TRBJ2-7; perhaps TRBD2 as D (5 bases). The CDR3 nucleotides read TGTGCCAGCAGCCAAGATAAGGCAGACTACACCTACGAGCAGTACTTC. Residues: CASSQDKADYTYEQYF.